This T cell receptor (beta chain) is drawn from a study of T cells in Graves' hyperthyroidism and ophthalmopathy. This clonotype turned up a few times. The junction departs from the called germline gene at one end, perhaps through a read error. Diagnoses rested on clinical symptoms, serum thyroxine and TRAb, thyroid ultrasound and orbital computed tomography. The TCR beta CDR3 regions underwent amplification using RNA transcripts as the source. First-round RT-PCR of the TCR CDR3 relied on the HTBI primer set. One entry per CDR3 protein, called by TCRdb with MiXCR from the multiplex PCR reads. The table shows 550,000 to 600,000 distinct CDR3 sequences, with more than 13% occurring only once. CDR1 and CDR2 (germline): LNHDA, SQIVND (reference sequence). The CDR3 is 17 amino acids.

Sample: blood. This clonotype was obtained from a woman between 18 and 30 years old with Graves' ophthalmopathy. The chain has TRBV19 and TRBJ2-5; D might be TRBD2 (5 bases). For the CDR3, the DNA is TGCGCCAGTAGTGAAGCCCAGACCCGGGAATACCAAGAGACCCAGTACTTC. It translates to CASSEAQTREYQETQYF.